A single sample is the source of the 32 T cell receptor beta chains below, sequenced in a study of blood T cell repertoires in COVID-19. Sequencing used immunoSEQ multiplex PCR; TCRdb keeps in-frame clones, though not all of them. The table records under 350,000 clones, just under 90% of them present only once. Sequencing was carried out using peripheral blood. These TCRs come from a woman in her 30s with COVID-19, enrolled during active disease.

The CDR3 DNA follows: TGTGCCAGCAGTTGGGGACAGGCGGGCGGGGAGCTGTTTTTT. Its translation: CASSWGQAGGELFF. V usage is TRBV6-6 and J usage is TRBJ2-2, with 8 bases fitting TRBD1. Germline V gene sequence: CDR1 MNHNY, CDR2 SVGAGI (reference sequence). V was pared by 4 bases and J by 7 bases, with 5 bases of the junction left unmatched. The CDR3 is 14 amino acids.

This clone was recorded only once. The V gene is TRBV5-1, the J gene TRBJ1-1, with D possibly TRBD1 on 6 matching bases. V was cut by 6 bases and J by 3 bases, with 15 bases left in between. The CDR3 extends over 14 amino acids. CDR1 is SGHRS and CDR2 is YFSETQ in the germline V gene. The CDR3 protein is CASIRGDYDTEAFF. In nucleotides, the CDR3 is TGCGCCAGCATTAGGGGGGACTATGACACTGAAGCTTTCTTT. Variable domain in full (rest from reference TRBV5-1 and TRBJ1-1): KAGVTQTPRYLIKTRGQQVTLSCSPISGHRSVSWYQQTPGQGLQFLFEYFSETQRNKGNFPGRFSGRQFSNSRSEMNVSTLELGDSALYLCASIRGDYDTEAFFGQGTRLTVV.

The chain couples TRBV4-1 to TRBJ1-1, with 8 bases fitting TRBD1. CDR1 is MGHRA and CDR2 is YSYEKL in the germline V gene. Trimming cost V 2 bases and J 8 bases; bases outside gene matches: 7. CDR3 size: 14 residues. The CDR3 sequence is CASSQRDGQGEAFF. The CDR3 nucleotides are TGCGCCAGCAGCCAACGTGACGGACAGGGCGAAGCTTTCTTT.

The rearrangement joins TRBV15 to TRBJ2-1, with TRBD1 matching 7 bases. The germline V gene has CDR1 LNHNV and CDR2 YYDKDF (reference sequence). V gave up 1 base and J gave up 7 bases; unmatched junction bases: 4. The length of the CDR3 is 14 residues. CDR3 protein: CATSRGDRANEQFF. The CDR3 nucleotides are TGTGCCACCAGCAGAGGAGACAGGGCGAATGAGCAGTTCTTC.

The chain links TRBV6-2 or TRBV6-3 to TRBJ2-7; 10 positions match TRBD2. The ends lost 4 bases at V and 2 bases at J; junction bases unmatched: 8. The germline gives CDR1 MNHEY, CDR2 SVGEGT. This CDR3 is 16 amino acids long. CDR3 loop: CASSWQTSGSTYEQYF. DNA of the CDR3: TGTGCCAGCAGTTGGCAGACTAGCGGGTCCACCTACGAGCAGTACTTC.

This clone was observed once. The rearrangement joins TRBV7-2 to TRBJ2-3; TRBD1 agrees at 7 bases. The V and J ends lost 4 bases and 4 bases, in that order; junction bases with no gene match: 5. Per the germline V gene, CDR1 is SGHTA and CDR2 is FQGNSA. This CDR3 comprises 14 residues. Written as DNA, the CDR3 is TGTGCCAGCAGCTACACGACAGGGCCAGATACGCAGTATTTT. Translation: CASSYTTGPDTQYF.

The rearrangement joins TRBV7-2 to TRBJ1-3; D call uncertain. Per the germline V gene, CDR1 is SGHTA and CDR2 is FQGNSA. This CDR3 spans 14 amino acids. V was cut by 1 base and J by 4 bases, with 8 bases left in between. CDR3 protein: CASSLGPGGNTIYF. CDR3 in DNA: TGTGCCAGCAGCTTAGGTCCAGGAGGAAACACCATATATTTT.

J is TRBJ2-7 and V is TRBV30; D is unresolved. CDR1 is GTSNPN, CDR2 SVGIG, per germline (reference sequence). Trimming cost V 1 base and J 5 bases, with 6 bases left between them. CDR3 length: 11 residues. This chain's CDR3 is CAWSGPDEQYF. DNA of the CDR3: TGTGCCTGGAGTGGGCCCGACGAGCAGTACTTC.

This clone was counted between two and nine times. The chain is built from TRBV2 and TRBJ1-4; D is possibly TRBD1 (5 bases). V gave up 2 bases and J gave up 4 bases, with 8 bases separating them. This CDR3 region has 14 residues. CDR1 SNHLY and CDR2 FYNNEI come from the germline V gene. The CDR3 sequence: CASSEYRGNEKLFF. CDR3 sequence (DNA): TGTGCCAGCAGTGAATATAGGGGTAATGAAAAACTGTTTTTT.

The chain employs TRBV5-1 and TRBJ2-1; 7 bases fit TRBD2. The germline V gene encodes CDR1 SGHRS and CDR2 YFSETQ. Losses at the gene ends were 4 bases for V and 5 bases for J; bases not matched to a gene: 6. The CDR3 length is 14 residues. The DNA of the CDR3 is TGCGCCAGCAGCGGCTGGGGGGGAGACAATGAGCAGTTCTTC. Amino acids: CASSGWGGDNEQFF.

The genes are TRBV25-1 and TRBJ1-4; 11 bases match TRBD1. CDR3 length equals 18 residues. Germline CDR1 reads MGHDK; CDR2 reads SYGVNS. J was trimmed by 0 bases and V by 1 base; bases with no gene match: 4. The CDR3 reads CASSEWDRGRPTNEKLFF. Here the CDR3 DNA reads TGTGCCAGCAGTGAATGGGACAGGGGGAGGCCAACTAATGAAAAACTGTTTTTT.

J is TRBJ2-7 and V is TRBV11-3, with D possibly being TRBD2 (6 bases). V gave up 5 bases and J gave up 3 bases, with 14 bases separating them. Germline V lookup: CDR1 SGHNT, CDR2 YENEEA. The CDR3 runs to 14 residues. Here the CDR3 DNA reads TGTGCCAGCAGCCTACGGACGGGAGTCTACGAGCAGTACTTC. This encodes CASSLRTGVYEQYF.

The CDR3 spells CASSLAGSGYGYTF. In DNA form, the CDR3 reads TGTGCCAGCAGCTTGGCGGGTTCCGGCTATGGCTACACCTTC. The J gene is TRBJ1-2, the V gene TRBV5-6, with unresolved D. V lost 0 bases and J lost 4, with 10 bases in between. The CDR3 loop spans 14 amino acids. CDR1 is SGHDT and CDR2 is YYEEEE in the germline V gene.

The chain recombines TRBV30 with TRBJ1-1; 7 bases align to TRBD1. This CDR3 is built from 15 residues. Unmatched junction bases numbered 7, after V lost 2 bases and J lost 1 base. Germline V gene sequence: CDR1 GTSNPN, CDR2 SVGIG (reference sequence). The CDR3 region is CAWSTGVGGNTEAFF. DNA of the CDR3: TGTGCCTGGAGTACAGGGGTAGGGGGGAACACTGAAGCTTTCTTT.

The CDR3 DNA reads TGCAGTGCTAGTTCGGGGGGCGCTTATTCACCCCTCCACTTT. Amino acid sequence: CSASSGGAYSPLHF. The genes are TRBV20-1 and TRBJ1-6; a possible D gene is TRBD1 (6 bases). Trimming left V 3 bases short and J 8 bases short, with 14 bases between. The CDR3 runs to 14 residues. The germline CDR1 and CDR2 sequences are DFQATT and SNEGSKA (reference sequence).

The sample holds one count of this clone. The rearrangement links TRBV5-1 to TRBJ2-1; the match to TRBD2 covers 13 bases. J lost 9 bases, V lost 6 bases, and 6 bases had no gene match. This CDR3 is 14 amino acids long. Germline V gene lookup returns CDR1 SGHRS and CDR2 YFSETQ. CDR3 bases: TGCGCCAGCAAAACTAGCGGGGGGGCCACTGAGCAGTTCTTC. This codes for CASKTSGGATEQFF.

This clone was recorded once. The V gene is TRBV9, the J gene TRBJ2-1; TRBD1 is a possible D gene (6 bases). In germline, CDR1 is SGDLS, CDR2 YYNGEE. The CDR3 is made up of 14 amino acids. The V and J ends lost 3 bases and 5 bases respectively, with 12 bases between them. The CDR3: CASSGGGPHNEQFF. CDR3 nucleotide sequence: TGTGCCAGCAGCGGAGGGGGTCCGCACAATGAGCAGTTCTTC. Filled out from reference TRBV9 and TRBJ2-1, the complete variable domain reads DSGVTQTPKHLITATGQRVTLRCSPRSGDLSVYWYQQSLDQGLQFLIQYYNGEERAKGNILERFSAQQFPDLHSELNLSSLELGDSALYFCASSGGGPHNEQFFGPGTRLTVL.

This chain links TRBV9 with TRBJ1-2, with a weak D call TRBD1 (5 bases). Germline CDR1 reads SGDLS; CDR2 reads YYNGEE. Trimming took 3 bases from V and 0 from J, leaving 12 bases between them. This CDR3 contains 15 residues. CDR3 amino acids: CASSAWGGANYGYTF. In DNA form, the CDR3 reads TGTGCCAGCAGCGCTTGGGGGGGAGCTAACTATGGCTACACCTTC.

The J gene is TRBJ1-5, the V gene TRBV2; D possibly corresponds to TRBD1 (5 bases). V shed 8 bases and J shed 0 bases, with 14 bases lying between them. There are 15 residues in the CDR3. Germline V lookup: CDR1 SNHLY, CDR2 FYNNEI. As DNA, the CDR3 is TGTGCCAGCTCTTCGACAGTCTATAGCAATCAGCCCCAGCATTTT. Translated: CASSSTVYSNQPQHF.

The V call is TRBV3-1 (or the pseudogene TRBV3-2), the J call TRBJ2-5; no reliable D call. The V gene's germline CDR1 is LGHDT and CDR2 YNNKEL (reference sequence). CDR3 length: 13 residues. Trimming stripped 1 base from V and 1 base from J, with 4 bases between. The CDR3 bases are TGTGCCAGCAGCCAAGCCAGCCAAGAGACCCAGTACTTC. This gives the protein CASSQASQETQYF.

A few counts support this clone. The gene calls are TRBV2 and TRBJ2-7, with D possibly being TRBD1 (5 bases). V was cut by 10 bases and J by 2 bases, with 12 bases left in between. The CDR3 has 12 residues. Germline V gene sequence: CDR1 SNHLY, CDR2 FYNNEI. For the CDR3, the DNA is TGTGCCACAGGGCATTCCGCCTACGAGCAGTACGTC. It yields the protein CATGHSAYEQYV.

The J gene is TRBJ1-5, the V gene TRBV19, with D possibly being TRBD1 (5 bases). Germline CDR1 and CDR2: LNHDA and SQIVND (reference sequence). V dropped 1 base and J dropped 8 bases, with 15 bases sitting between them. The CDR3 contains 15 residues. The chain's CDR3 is CASSIGPGWGEPQHF. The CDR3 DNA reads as TGTGCCAGTAGTATAGGCCCAGGATGGGGGGAGCCCCAGCATTTT.

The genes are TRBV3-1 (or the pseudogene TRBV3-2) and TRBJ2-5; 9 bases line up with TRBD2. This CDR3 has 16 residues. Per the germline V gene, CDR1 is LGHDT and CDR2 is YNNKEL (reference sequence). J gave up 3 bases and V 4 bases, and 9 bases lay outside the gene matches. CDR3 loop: CASSLLRAGGKETQYF. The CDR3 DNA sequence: TGTGCCAGCAGCCTGCTCCGAGCGGGGGGAAAAGAGACCCAGTACTTC.

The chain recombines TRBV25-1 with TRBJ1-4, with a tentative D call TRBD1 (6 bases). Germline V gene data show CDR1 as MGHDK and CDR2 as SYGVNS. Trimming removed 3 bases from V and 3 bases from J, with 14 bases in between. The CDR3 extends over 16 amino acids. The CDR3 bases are TGTGCCAGCAGTGAGCATAGCGGGACACCTAATGAAAAACTGTTTTTT. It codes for CASSEHSGTPNEKLFF.

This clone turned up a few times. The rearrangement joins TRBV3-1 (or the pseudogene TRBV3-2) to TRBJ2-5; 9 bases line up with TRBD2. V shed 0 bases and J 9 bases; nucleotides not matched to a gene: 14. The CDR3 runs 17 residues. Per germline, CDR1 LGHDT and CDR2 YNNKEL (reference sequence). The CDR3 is CASSQDQRRGGRESQYF. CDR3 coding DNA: TGTGCCAGCAGCCAAGATCAGAGGCGGGGGGGCCGGGAGTCCCAGTACTTC.

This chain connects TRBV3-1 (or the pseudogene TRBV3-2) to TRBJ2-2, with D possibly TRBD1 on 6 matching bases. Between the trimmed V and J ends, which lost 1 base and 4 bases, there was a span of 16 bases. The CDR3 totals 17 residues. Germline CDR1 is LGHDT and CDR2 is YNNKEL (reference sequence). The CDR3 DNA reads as TGTGCCAGCAGCCAAGCCGCAGGGGTTAGTGGCACCGGGGAGCTGTTTTTT. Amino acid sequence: CASSQAAGVSGTGELFF.

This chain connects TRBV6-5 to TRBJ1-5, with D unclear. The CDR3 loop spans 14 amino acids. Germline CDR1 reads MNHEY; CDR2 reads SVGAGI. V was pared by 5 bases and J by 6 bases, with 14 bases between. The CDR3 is CASSIGGLGQPQHF. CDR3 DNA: TGTGCCAGCAGTATCGGAGGGTTGGGTCAGCCCCAGCATTTT.

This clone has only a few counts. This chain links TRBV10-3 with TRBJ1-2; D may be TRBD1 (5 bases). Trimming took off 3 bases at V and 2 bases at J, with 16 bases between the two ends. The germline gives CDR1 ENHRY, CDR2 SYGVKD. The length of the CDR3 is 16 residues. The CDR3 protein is CAISEGLFTGNYGYTF. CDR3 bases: TGTGCCATCAGTGAAGGTCTGTTTACAGGCAACTATGGCTACACCTTC.

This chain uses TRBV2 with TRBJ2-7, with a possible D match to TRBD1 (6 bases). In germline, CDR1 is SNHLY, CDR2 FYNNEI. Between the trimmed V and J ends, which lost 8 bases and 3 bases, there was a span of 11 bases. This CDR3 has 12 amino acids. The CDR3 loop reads CASGQRGYEQYF. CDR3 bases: TGTGCCAGCGGACAGAGGGGCTACGAGCAGTACTTC.

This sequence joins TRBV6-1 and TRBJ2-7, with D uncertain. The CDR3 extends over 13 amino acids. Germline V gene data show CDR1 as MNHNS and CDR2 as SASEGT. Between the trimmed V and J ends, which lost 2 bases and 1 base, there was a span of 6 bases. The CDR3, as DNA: TGTGCCAGCAGTGAACGGGTTTCCTACGAGCAGTACTTC. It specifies CASSERVSYEQYF.

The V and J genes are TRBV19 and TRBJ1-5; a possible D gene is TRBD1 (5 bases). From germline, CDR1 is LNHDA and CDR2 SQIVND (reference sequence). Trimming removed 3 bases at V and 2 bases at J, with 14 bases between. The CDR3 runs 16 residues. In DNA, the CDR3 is TGTGCCAGTAGTATCGCGGCAGGGCCGGGCAATCAGCCCCAGCATTTT. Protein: CASSIAAGPGNQPQHF.

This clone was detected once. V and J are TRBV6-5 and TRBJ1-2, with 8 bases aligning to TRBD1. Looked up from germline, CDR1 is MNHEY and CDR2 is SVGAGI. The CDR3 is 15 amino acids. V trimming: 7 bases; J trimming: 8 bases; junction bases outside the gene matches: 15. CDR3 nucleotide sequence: TGTGCCAGCACCACGACCGGACAGGGCCCCATGGGCTACACCTTC. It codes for CASTTTGQGPMGYTF.